The following is a TCR beta chain sequence with its context. Sequencing was performed with immunoSEQ multiplex PCR; in TCRdb, only in-frame clones are kept and a portion is missing. The table includes roughly 150,000 clones, 65% to 85% detected once. The data were obtained in a study of blood T cell repertoires in COVID-19. Germline CDR1 SGHRS, CDR2 YFSETQ. V shed 4 bases, J shed 8 bases, and the junction held 5 bases outside the gene matches. The CDR3 totals 12 residues. V usage is TRBV5-1 and J usage is TRBJ1-1; 7 nucleotides line up with TRBD1. The sequenced sample consisted of peripheral blood. The receptor comes from a human donor in a cohort sampled during active COVID-19. The CDR3 here is CASSRDRAEAFF. DNA for the CDR3: TGCGCCAGCAGCCGAGACAGGGCCGAAGCTTTCTTT.